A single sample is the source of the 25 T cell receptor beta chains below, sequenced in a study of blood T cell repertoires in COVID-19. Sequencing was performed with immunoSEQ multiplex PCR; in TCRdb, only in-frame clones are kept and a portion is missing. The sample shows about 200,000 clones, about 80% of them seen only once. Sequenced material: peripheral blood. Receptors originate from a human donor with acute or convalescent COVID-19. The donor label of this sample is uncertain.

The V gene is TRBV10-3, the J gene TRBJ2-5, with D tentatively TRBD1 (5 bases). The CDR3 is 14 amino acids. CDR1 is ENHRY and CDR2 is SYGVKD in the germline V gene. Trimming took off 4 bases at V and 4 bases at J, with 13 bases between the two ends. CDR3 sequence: CAISVSQGLETQYF. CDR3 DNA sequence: TGTGCCATCAGTGTTTCCCAGGGATTAGAGACCCAGTACTTC.

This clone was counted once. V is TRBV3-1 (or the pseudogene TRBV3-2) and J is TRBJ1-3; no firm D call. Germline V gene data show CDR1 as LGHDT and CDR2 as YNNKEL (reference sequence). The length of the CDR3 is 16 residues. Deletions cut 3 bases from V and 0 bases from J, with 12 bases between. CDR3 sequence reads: CASSQGTTTSGNTIYF. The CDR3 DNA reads TGTGCCAGCAGCCAGGGTACGACAACCTCTGGAAACACCATATATTTT.

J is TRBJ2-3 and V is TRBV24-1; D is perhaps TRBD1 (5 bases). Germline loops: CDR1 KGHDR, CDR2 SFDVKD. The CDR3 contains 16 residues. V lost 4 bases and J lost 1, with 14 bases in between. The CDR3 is CATSDSSIGGTDTQYF. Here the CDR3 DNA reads TGTGCCACCAGTGACTCAAGTATAGGGGGCACAGATACGCAGTATTTT.

The CDR3, as DNA: TGTGCCAGCAGCTCAGGGGGCCACTTGAACACTGAAGCTTTCTTT. Translated, it gives CASSSGGHLNTEAFF. V is TRBV7-8 and J is TRBJ1-1; 8 bases match TRBD1. CDR3 size: 15 residues. Germline V CDR1 and CDR2: SGHVS, FQNEAQ. Trimming took 4 bases from V and 0 from J; bases not matched to a gene: 4.

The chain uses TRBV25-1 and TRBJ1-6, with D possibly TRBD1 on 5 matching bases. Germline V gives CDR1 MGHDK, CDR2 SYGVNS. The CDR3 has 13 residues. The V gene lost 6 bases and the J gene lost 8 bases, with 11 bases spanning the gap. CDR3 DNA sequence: TGTGCCAGCAGGAGACAGTGGTATTCACCCCTCCACTTT. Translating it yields CASRRQWYSPLHF.

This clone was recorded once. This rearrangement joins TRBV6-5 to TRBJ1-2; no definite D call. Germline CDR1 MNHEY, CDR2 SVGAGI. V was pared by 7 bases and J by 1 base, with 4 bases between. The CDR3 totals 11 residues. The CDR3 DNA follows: TGTGCCAGCAATAGTAACTATGGCTACACCTTC. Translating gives CASNSNYGYTF.

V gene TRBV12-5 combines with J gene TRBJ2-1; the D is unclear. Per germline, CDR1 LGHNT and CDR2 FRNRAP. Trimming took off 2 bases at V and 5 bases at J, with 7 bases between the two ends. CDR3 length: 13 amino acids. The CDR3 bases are TGTGCTAGTGGTTTGTCACAGAACAATGAGCAGTTCTTC. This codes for CASGLSQNNEQFF. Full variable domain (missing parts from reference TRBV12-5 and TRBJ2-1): DARVTQTPRHKVTEMGQEVTMRCQPILGHNTVFWYRQTMMQGLELLAYFRNRAPLDDSGMPKDRFSAEMPDATLATLKIQPSEPRDSAVYFCASGLSQNNEQFFGPGTRLTVL.

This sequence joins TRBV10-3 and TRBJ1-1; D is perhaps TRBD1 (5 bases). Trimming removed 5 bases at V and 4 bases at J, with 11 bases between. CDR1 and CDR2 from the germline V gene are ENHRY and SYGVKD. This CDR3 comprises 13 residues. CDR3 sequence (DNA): TGTGCCATCAGTCCCATCCAGGGCACTGAAGCTTTCTTT. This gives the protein CAISPIQGTEAFF.

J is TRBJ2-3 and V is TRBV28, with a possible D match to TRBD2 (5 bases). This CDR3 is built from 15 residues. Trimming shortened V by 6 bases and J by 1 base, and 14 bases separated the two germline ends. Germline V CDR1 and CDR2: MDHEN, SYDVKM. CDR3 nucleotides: TGTGCCAGCAGCCGAACTAGTCTGGGCACAGATACGCAGTATTTT. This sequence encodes CASSRTSLGTDTQYF. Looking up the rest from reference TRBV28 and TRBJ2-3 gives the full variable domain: DVKVTQSSRYLVKRTGEKVFLECVQDMDHENMFWYRQDPGLGLRLIYFSYDVKMKEKGDIPEGYSVSREKKERFSLILESASTNQTSMYLCASSRTSLGTDTQYFGPGTRLTVL.

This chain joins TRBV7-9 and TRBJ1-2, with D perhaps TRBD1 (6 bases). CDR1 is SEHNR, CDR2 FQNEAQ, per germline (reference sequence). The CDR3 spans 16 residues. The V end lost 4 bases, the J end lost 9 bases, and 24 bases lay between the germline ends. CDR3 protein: CASSSTGQPSVRSYTF. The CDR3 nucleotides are TGTGCCAGCAGCTCCACAGGACAGCCATCCGTTCGTAGCTACACCTTC.

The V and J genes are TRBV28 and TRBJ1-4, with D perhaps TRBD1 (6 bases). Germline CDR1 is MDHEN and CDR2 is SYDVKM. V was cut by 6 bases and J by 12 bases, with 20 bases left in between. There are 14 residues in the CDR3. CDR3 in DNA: TGTGCCAGCAGAGATTCTACAGGGAGAAGGGAACTGTTTTTT. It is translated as CASRDSTGRRELFF. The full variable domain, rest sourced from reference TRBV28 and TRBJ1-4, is DVKVTQSSRYLVKRTGEKVFLECVQDMDHENMFWYRQDPGLGLRLIYFSYDVKMKEKGDIPEGYSVSREKKERFSLILESASTNQTSMYLCASRDSTGRRELFFGSGTQLSVL.

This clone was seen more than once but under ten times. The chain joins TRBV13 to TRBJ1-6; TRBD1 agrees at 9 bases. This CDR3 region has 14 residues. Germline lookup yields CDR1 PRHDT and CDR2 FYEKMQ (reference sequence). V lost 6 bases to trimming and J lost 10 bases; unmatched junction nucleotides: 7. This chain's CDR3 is CASRQQGAGSPLHF. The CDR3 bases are TGTGCCAGCAGACAACAGGGGGCTGGATCACCCCTCCACTTT.

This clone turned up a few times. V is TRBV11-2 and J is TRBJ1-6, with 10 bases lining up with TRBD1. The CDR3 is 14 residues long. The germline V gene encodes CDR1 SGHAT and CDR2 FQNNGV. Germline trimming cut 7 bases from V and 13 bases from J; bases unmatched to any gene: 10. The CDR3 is CASTIGTGVNPLHF. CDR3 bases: TGTGCCAGCACCATAGGGACAGGGGTTAATCCCCTCCACTTT. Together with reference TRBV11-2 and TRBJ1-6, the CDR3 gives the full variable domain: EAGVAQSPRYKIIEKRQSVAFWCNPISGHATLYWYQQILGQGPKLLIQFQNNGVVDDSQLPKDRFSAERLKGVDSTLKIQPAKLEDSAVYLCASTIGTGVNPLHFGNGTRLTVT.

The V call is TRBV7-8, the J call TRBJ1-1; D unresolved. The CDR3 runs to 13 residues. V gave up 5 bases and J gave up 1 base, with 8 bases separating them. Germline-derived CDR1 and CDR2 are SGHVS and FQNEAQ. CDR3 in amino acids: CASSPLRNTEAFF. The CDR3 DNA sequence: TGTGCCAGCAGCCCCTTGAGGAACACTGAAGCTTTCTTT.

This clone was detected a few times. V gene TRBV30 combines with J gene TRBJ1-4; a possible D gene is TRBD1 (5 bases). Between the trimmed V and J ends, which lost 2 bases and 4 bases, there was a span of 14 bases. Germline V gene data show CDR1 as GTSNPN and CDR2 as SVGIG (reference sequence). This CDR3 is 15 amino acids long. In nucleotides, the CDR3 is TGTGCCTGGAGTAACCAGGGAGGGAGTAATGAAAAACTGTTTTTT. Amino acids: CAWSNQGGSNEKLFF.

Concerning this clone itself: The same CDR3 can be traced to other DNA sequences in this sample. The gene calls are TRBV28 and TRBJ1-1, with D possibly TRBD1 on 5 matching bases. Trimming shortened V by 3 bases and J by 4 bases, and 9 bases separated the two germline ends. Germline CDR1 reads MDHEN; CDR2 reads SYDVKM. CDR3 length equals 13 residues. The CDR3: CASSLGGGTEAFF. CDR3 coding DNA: TGTGCCAGCAGTTTGGGGGGGGGCACTGAAGCTTTCTTT.

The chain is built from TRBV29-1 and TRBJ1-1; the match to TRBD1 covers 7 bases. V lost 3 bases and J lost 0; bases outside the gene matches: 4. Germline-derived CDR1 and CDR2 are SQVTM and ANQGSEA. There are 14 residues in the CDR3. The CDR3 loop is CSVDWDRMNTEAFF. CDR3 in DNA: TGCAGCGTTGACTGGGACAGAATGAACACTGAAGCTTTCTTT. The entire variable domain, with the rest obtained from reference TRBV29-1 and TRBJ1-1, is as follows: SAVISQKPSRDICQRGTSLTIQCQVDSQVTMMFWYRQQPGQSLTLIATANQGSEATYESGFVIDKFPISRPNLTFSTLTVSNMSPEDSSIYLCSVDWDRMNTEAFFGQGTRLTVV.

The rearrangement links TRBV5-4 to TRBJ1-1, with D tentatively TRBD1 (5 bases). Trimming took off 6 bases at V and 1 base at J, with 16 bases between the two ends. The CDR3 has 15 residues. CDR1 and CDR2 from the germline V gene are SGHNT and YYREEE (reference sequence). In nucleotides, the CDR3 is TGTGCCAGCACCTGGGGGGGAGGCAGGAACACTGAAGCTTTCTTT. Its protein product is CASTWGGGRNTEAFF.

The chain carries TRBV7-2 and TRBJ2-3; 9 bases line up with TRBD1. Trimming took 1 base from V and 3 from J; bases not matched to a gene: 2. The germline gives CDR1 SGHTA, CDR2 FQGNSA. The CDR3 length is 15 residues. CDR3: CASSLDGTGTDTQYF. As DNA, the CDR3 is TGTGCCAGCAGCTTAGACGGGACAGGGACAGATACGCAGTATTTT. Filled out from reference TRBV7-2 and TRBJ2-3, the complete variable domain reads GAGVSQSPSNKVTEKGKDVELRCDPISGHTALYWYRQSLGQGLEFLIYFQGNSAPDKSGLPSDRFSAERTGGSVSTLTIQRTQQEDSAVYLCASSLDGTGTDTQYFGPGTRLTVL.

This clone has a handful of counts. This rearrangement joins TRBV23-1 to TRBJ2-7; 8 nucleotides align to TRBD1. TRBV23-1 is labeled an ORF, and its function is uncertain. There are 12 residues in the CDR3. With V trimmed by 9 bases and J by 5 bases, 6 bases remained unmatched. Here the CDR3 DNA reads TGCGCCAGTACTCGGACAGGGCACGAGCAGTACTTC. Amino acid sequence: CASTRTGHEQYF.

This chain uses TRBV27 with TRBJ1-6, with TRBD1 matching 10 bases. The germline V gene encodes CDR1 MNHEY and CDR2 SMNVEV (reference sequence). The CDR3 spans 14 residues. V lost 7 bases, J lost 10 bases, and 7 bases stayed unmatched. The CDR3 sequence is CASTRDRGGSPLHF. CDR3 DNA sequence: TGTGCCAGCACGAGGGACAGGGGAGGGTCACCCCTCCACTTT.

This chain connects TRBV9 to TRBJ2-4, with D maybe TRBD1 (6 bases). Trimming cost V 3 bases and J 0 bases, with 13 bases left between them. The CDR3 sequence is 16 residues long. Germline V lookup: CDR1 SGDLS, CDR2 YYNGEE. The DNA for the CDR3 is TGTGCCAGCAGCGCCGAAGGACAGTTAGCCAAAAACATTCAGTACTTC. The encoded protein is CASSAEGQLAKNIQYF.

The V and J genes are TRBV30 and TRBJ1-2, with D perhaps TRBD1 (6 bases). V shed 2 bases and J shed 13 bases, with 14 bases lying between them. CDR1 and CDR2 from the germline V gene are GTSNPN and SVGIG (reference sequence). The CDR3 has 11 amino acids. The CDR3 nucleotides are TGTGCCTGGAGTAATAGGACAGCCGTCACCTTC. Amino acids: CAWSNRTAVTF.

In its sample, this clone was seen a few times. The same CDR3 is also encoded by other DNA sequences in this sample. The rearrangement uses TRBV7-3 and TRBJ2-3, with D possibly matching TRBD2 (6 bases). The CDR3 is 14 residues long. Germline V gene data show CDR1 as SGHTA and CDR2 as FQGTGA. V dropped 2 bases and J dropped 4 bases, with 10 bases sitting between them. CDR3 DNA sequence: TGTGCCAGCAGCTTAGGGGGGAGCGCAGATACGCAGTATTTT. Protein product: CASSLGGSADTQYF.

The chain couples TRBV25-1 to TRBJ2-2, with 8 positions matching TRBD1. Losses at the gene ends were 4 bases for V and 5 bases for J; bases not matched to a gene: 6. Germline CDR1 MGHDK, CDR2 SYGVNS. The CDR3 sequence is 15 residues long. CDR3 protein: CASSVRTGRTGELFF. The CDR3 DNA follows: TGTGCCAGCAGTGTCCGGACAGGGCGGACCGGGGAGCTGTTTTTT.